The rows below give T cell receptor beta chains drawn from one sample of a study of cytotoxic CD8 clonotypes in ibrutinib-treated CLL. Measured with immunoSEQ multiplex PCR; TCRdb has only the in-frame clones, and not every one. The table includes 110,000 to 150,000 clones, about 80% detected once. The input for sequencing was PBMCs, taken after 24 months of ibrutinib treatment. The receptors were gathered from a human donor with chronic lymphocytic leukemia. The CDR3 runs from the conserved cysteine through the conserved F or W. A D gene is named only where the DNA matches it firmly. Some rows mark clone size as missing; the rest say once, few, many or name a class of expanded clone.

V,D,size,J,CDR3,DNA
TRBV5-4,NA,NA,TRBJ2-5,CASSPSAVAGETQYF,TGTGCCAGCAGCCCGAGCGCGGTGGCGGGGGAGACCCAGTACTTC
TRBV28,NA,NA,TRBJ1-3,CASSLWVGLSGNTIYF,TGTGCCAGCAGTTTATGGGTTGGCCTCTCTGGAAACACCATATATTTT
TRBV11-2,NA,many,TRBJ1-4,CASRTGGGRRTNEKLFF,TGTGCCAGCAGGACCGGGGGCGGGAGGCGAACTAATGAAAAACTGTTTTTT
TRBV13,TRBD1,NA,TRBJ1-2,CASSLRDRGLYGYTF,TGTGCCAGCAGCTTAAGGGACAGGGGGCTCTATGGCTACACCTTC
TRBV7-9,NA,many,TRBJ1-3,CASSSPMGDTIYF,TGTGCCAGCAGCTCACCTATGGGGGACACCATATATTTT
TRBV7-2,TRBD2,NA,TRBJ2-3,CASSLQGSGNTDTQYF,TGTGCCAGCAGCTTACAGGGAAGCGGGAACACAGATACGCAGTATTTT
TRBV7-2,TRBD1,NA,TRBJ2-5,CASSTRTGGPGETQYF,TGTGCCAGCAGCACGAGGACAGGGGGCCCGGGGGAGACCCAGTACTTC
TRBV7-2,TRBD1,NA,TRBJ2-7,CASSSTGGAGEQYF,TGTGCCAGCAGCTCCACAGGGGGCGCGGGCGAGCAGTACTTC
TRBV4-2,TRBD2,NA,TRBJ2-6,CASSPLAGGPKGANVLTF,TGTGCCAGCAGCCCACTAGCGGGGGGGCCTAAGGGGGCCAACGTCCTGACTTTC
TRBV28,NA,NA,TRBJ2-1,CASTPGGGTAYNEQFF,TGTGCCAGCACCCCCGGTGGGGGGACAGCCTACAATGAGCAGTTCTTC
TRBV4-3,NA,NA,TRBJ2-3,CASSPQAADTQYF,TGCGCCAGCAGCCCTCAGGCGGCGGATACGCAGTATTTT
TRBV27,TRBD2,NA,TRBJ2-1,CASSSTGLALNEQFF,TGTGCCAGCAGTTCCACGGGACTAGCCCTCAATGAGCAGTTCTTC
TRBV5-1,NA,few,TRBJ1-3,CASSPHPGVGNTIYF,TGCGCCAGCAGCCCTCACCCAGGGGTCGGAAACACCATATATTTT
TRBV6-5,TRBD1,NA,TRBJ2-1,CASSYGGTGNSEQFF,TGTGCCAGCAGTTACGGAGGGACAGGGAATAGTGAGCAGTTCTTC
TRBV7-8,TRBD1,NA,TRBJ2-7,CASSRQGLDEQYF,TGTGCCAGCAGCCGACAGGGGTTGGACGAGCAGTACTTC
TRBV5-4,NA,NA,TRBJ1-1,CASSLAAGLNTEAFF,TGTGCCAGCAGCTTGGCCGCCGGGCTGAACACTGAAGCTTTCTTT
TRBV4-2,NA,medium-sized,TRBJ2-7,CASSPTRGGTYEQYF,TGTGCCAGCAGCCCCACTAGGGGAGGAACGTACGAGCAGTACTTC
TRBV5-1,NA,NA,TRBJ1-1,CASSWFQNTEAFF,TGCGCCAGCAGCTGGTTCCAGAACACTGAAGCTTTCTTT
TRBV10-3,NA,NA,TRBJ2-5,CAIREEGGTQYF,TGTGCCATCAGGGAGGAGGGGGGGACCCAGTACTTC
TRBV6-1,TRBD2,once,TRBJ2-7,CASSQGTSGGAYEQYF,TGTGCCAGCAGTCAAGGGACTAGCGGGGGGGCCTACGAGCAGTACTTC
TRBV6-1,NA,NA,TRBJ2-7,CASTPGVLLGYEQYF,TGTGCCAGCACCCCAGGGGTTCTTCTGGGTTACGAGCAGTACTTC
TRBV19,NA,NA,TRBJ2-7,CASSDLSSYEQYF,TGTGCCAGTAGCGACCTAAGCTCCTACGAGCAGTACTTC
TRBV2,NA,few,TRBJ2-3,CASSVLGSDTQYF,TGTGCCAGCAGTGTATTGGGTAGCGATACGCAGTATTTT
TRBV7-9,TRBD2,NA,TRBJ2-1,CASSLVGLTSDNEQFF,TGTGCCAGCAGCTTAGTGGGGCTTACTAGCGACAATGAGCAGTTCTTC
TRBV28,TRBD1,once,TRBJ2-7,CASTSGQDQSYEQYF,TGTGCCAGCACCAGCGGACAGGACCAATCCTACGAGCAGTACTTC
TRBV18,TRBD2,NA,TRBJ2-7,CASSPLGPLAGGGEQYF,TGTGCCAGCTCACCACTCGGACCGCTCGCGGGAGGAGGCGAGCAGTACTTC
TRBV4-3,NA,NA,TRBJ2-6,CASSQDPLGLAAGANVLTF,TGCGCCAGCAGCCAAGACCCCTTGGGCCTTGCGGCCGGGGCCAACGTCCTGACTTTC
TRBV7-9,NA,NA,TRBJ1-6,CASSSSRGLRF,TGTGCCAGCAGCTCAAGCAGGGGTTTGCGCTTT
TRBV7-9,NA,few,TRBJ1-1,CASSSRQNPEAFF,TGTGCCAGCAGCTCCCGACAGAACCCTGAAGCTTTCTTT
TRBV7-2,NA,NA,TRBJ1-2,CASSLVASGTPLGGYTF,TGTGCCAGCAGCTTAGTGGCGTCAGGAACGCCCCTTGGGGGCTACACCTTC
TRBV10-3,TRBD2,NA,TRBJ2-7,CASGGEASYEQYF,TGTGCCTCTGGGGGGGAGGCGTCCTACGAGCAGTACTTC
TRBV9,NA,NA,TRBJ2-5,CASSVGPGETQYF,TGTGCCAGCAGCGTGGGGCCGGGGGAGACCCAGTACTTC
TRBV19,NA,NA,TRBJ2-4,CASTASAPKNIQYF,TGTGCCAGTACGGCTAGCGCACCCAAAAACATTCAGTACTTC
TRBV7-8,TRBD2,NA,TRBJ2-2,CASSSLAGPGTGELFF,TGTGCCAGCAGCTCCTTAGCGGGACCGGGCACCGGGGAGCTGTTTTTT
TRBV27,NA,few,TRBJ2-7,CASSPGAGGSYEQYF,TGTGCCAGCAGTCCGGGGGCAGGGGGCTCCTACGAGCAGTACTTC
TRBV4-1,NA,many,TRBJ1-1,CASSQGADEAFF,TGCGCCAGCAGCCAAGGGGCGGATGAAGCTTTCTTT
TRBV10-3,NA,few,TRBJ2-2,CAISDVSGTGELFF,TGTGCCATCAGTGACGTTAGCGGCACCGGGGAGCTGTTTTTT
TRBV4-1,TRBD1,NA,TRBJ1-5,CASSQDGQGAGNQPQHF,TGCGCCAGCAGCCAAGATGGACAGGGGGCCGGCAATCAGCCCCAGCATTTT
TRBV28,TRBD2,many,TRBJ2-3,CASSLGAGGDTDTQYF,TGTGCCAGCAGTTTAGGGGCGGGAGGAGACACAGATACGCAGTATTTT
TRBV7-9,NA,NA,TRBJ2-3,CASSNAPTDDWDTQYF,TGTGCCAGCAGCAATGCCCCGACCGACGACTGGGATACGCAGTATTTT
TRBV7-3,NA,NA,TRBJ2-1,CASSLMGGPYNEQFF,TGTGCCAGCAGCTTAATGGGAGGCCCCTACAATGAGCAGTTCTTC
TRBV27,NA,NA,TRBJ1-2,CASSPVRAGSGYTF,TGTGCCAGCAGCCCGGTTCGAGCGGGTAGTGGCTACACCTTC
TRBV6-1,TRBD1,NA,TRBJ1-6,CASSPRDRGNSPLHF,TGTGCCAGCAGTCCCCGGGACAGGGGGAATTCACCCCTCCACTTT
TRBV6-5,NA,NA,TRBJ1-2,CASCRGAENGYTF,TGTGCCAGCTGCAGGGGAGCGGAAAATGGCTACACCTTC
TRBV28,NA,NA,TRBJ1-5,CASTRGDQPQHF,TGTGCCAGCACCCGGGGGGACCAGCCCCAGCATTTT
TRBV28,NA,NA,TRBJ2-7,CASSLRGEPYEQYF,TGTGCCAGCAGTTTAAGGGGGGAGCCCTACGAGCAGTACTTC
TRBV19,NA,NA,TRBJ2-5,CASSPTVGVGTQYF,TGTGCCAGTAGTCCCACGGTGGGAGTCGGGACCCAGTACTTC
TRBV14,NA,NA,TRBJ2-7,CASSQDWQGHEQYF,TGTGCCAGCAGCCAAGACTGGCAGGGCCACGAGCAGTACTTC
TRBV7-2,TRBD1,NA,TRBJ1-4,CASSRDRADEKLFF,TGTGCCAGCAGCAGGGACAGGGCTGATGAAAAACTGTTTTTT
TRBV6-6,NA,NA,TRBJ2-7,CASSYQDRPYEQYF,TGTGCCAGCAGTTACCAGGACAGACCCTACGAGCAGTACTTC
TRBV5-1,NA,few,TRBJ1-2,CASSLSGPYGYTF,TGCGCCAGCAGCTTGTCAGGGCCCTATGGCTACACCTTC
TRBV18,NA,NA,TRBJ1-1,CASSRGMGGNTEAFF,TGTGCCAGCTCACGGGGCATGGGTGGAAACACTGAAGCTTTCTTT
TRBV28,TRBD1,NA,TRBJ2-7,CASTTGGEQYF,TGTGCCAGCACGACAGGGGGTGAGCAGTACTTC
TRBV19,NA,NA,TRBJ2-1,CASSPGGGGYNEQFF,TGTGCCAGTAGCCCAGGGGGAGGCGGGTACAATGAGCAGTTCTTC